One and the same sample provided the 18 T cell receptor beta chains below, sequenced in a study of cytomegalovirus exposure and HLA in healthy donors. PCR employed 60 Vbeta and 13 Jbeta primers. Sequenced by immunoSEQ multiplex PCR; TCRdb stores in-frame clones only, minus some. The data show around 160,000 clones, with 75% to 90% seen just once and around 4.1% held by the top ten. Material: PBMCs. The receptors shown here come from a man aged 50 to 60 in good health and CMV-seropositive.

Only a few counts were recorded for this clone. The chain carries TRBV28 and TRBJ2-7; 14 nucleotides line up with TRBD2. The V gene's germline CDR1 is MDHEN and CDR2 SYDVKM. This CDR3 has 18 residues. The trim removed 4 bases at V and 3 bases at J, leaving 11 bases unmatched. In DNA form, the CDR3 reads TGTGCCAGCAGTTCAAGACTAGCGGGGGGGGGACAAAGCTACGAGCAGTACTTC. This sequence encodes CASSSRLAGGGQSYEQYF.

On this clone: Other DNA sequences from this sample encode an identical CDR3 as well. The chain links TRBV5-1 to TRBJ1-2; 7 nucleotides match TRBD1. There are 16 residues in the CDR3. With 5 bases clipped from V and 2 bases from J, the junction kept 12 bases outside the gene matches. The germline V gene has CDR1 SGHRS and CDR2 YFSETQ. CDR3 sequence: CASSPGTASLNYGYTF. DNA of the CDR3: TGCGCCAGCAGTCCCGGGACAGCCTCACTAAACTATGGCTACACCTTC. Full variable domain (remainder filled in from reference TRBV5-1 and TRBJ1-2): KAGVTQTPRYLIKTRGQQVTLSCSPISGHRSVSWYQQTPGQGLQFLFEYFSETQRNKGNFPGRFSGRQFSNSRSEMNVSTLELGDSALYLCASSPGTASLNYGYTFGSGTRLTVV.

V is TRBV5-1 and J is TRBJ1-4, with TRBD1 as a possible D gene (6 bases). CDR1 SGHRS and CDR2 YFSETQ come from the germline V gene. This CDR3 comprises 14 residues. With 5 bases removed from V and 2 bases from J, the gap between germline ends came to 10 bases. The CDR3 region has the DNA TGCGCCAGCAGTATGGGGGCGACTAATGAAAAACTGTTTTTT. This translates into CASSMGATNEKLFF.

The gene calls are TRBV5-8 and TRBJ2-3; D is perhaps TRBD2 (6 bases). Germline assignment: CDR1 SGHTS and CDR2 YDEGEE. V gave up 0 bases and J gave up 4 bases, with 15 bases separating them. This CDR3 spans 16 amino acids. The CDR3 region has the DNA TGTGCCAGCAGCTTGGAATCGCGGGGACCCCCAGATACGCAGTATTTT. Protein sequence: CASSLESRGPPDTQYF.

The chain is built from TRBV13 and TRBJ2-5, with 8 nucleotides matching TRBD1. The germline V gene encodes CDR1 PRHDT and CDR2 FYEKMQ (reference sequence). J gave up 5 bases and V 5 bases, and 4 bases lay outside the gene matches. This CDR3 is 13 amino acids long. The CDR3 nucleotides are TGTGCCAGCAGCAGAGGACAGGGCGAGACCCAGTACTTC. This translates into CASSRGQGETQYF.

V usage is TRBV30 and J usage is TRBJ2-3, with 10 nucleotides matching TRBD2. The CDR3 is 15 residues long. Looked up from germline, CDR1 is GTSNPN and CDR2 is SVGIG (reference sequence). V shed 7 bases and J 1 base; nucleotides not matched to a gene: 8. DNA for the CDR3: TGTGCCTATTCTAGCGGGAGCGGGGGCACAGATACGCAGTATTTT. This encodes CAYSSGSGGTDTQYF.

The gene calls are TRBV7-2 and TRBJ2-7, with D unresolved. This CDR3 is 14 amino acids long. V was cut by 1 base and J by 0 bases, with 7 bases left in between. From germline, CDR1 is SGHTA and CDR2 FQGNSA. This chain's CDR3 is CASSLVGTSYEQYF. DNA of the CDR3: TGTGCCAGCAGCTTAGTTGGCACCTCCTACGAGCAGTACTTC.

The chain carries TRBV28 and TRBJ1-4, with 8 bases fitting TRBD1. Germline V gene lookup returns CDR1 MDHEN and CDR2 SYDVKM. The ends lost 6 bases at V and 2 bases at J; junction bases unmatched: 2. The CDR3 covers 14 residues. The CDR3 nucleotides read TGTGCCAGCAGCTCAGGGGGCACTAATGAAAAACTGTTTTTT. Translated, it gives CASSSGGTNEKLFF.

This rearrangement joins TRBV21-1 to TRBJ1-2; the tabulated D call, TRBD1, remains unverified against the DNA. TRBV21-1 is a documented pseudogene. This CDR3 region has 17 residues. CDR3 coding DNA: TGTGCCAGCAGCAAAGCGAGGACACCCGCTGGTGGTTATGGCTACACCTTC. Translation gives CASSKARTPAGGYGYTF.

The chain employs TRBV19 and TRBJ2-1; 10 bases agree with TRBD2. Germline values: CDR1 LNHDA, CDR2 SQIVND (reference sequence). This CDR3 has 14 amino acids. V was pared by 7 bases and J by 5 bases, with 5 bases of the junction left unmatched. The CDR3: CASKSSGGNNEQFF. The CDR3 DNA reads as TGTGCCAGTAAAAGTAGCGGGGGGAACAATGAGCAGTTCTTC.

J is TRBJ2-7 and V is TRBV19, with D possibly TRBD1 on 5 matching bases. V was trimmed by 0 bases and J by 3 bases, leaving 12 bases between them. The CDR3 runs 15 residues. The germline V gene encodes CDR1 LNHDA and CDR2 SQIVND (reference sequence). The DNA for the CDR3 is TGTGCCAGTAGTATAGAGGGTCAGGGCATCTACGAGCAGTACTTC. This encodes CASSIEGQGIYEQYF.

The chain has TRBV27 and TRBJ2-1; TRBD2 matches 7 bases. There are 15 residues in the CDR3. Germline CDR1 reads MNHEY; CDR2 reads SMNVEV (reference sequence). V shed 2 bases and J 4 bases; nucleotides not matched to a gene: 5. Here the CDR3 DNA reads TGTGCCAGCAGTTTAAGGGAGGGCAGTTACAATGAGCAGTTCTTC. It is translated as CASSLREGSYNEQFF.

This chain connects TRBV5-3 to TRBJ1-5; a weak D match, TRBD1 (5 bases). TRBV5-3 is reported as an ORF; its role is uncertain. V gave up 4 bases and J gave up 2 bases, with 16 bases separating them. The CDR3 sequence is 16 residues long. The CDR3 DNA follows: TGTGCCAGAAGCCCCGGGGGGGGATCAGGCAATCAGCCCCAGCATTTT. This encodes CARSPGGGSGNQPQHF.

The chain couples TRBV28 to TRBJ2-5; D is possibly TRBD2 (7 bases). The germline CDR1 and CDR2 sequences are MDHEN and SYDVKM. The CDR3 covers 16 residues. The ends were cut back, 1 base at V and 5 bases at J, with 17 bases in the middle. CDR3: CASSLLGGGGEETQYF. The CDR3 coding sequence is TGTGCCAGCAGTTTATTGGGGGGGGGCGGGGAGGAGACCCAGTACTTC.

This chain links TRBV10-3 with TRBJ1-1; perhaps TRBD1 as D (6 bases). This CDR3 contains 14 residues. Germline CDR1 and CDR2: ENHRY and SYGVKD. Trimming left V 4 bases short and J 2 bases short, with 11 bases between. The CDR3 region is CAISVPGDNTEAFF. As DNA, the CDR3 is TGTGCCATCAGTGTGCCAGGGGACAACACTGAAGCTTTCTTT.

The chain carries TRBV19 and TRBJ1-2; weak D call: TRBD1 (6 bases). Trimming shortened V by 6 bases and J by 3 bases, and 11 bases separated the two germline ends. In germline, CDR1 is LNHDA, CDR2 SQIVND (reference sequence). This CDR3 spans 13 amino acids. As DNA, the CDR3 is TGTGCCAGTAGGGACAGTATCCACTATGGCTACACCTTC. It codes for CASRDSIHYGYTF.

CDR3 in DNA: TGTGCCACTAAATGGAGCTTGGACACCGGGGAGCTGTTTTTT. This translates into CATKWSLDTGELFF. The chain carries TRBV19 and TRBJ2-2, with D uncertain. The V end was cut by 10 bases, the J end by 3 bases, with 15 bases between. Germline CDR1 reads LNHDA; CDR2 reads SQIVND (reference sequence). The length of the CDR3 is 14 residues.

This clone was seen a few times. The V gene is TRBV20-1, the J gene TRBJ1-5, with D hard to call. Germline-derived CDR1 and CDR2 are DFQATT and SNEGSKA (reference sequence). The CDR3 covers 11 residues. Deletions cut 6 bases from V and 4 bases from J, with 7 bases between. The CDR3 is CSAGKNQPQHF. Here the CDR3 DNA reads TGCAGTGCCGGGAAAAATCAGCCCCAGCATTTT.